The 9 T cell receptor beta chains listed next were all sequenced from one sample in a study of blood T cells in healthy people across ages (dated by TCRdb to between 2014 and 2017). The library was generated by 5' RACE. Instrument used: Illumina HiSeq 2500. A second PCR of roughly 7 to 12 cycles was performed with a sample-barcoded 5' primer and a J-beta primer mix. TCRdb redid the processing of the public reads, applying fastp at Q25 and MiXCR, and retained in-frame beta chains. Under each unique CDR3 protein, matching rows form one entry showing the most common genes and DNA. Present in this sample are about 1.8 million distinct CDR3 sequences, 49% of which were seen just once. The ten largest clones capture more than 2% of the sample. The specimen sequenced was blood. The receptors stem from a woman aged 40 to 49 in good health.

The chain joins TRBV6-1 to TRBJ2-3, with TRBD2 matching over 7 bases. Trimming at V came to 6 bases and at J to 1 base, leaving 19 bases not matched to a gene. This CDR3 region has 19 residues. Per germline, CDR1 MNHNS and CDR2 SASEGT. The CDR3 bases are TGTGCCAGCAGAACCCAAGGACTAGGGCCTGGCATGGGCACAGATACGCAGTATTTT. Translated, it gives CASRTQGLGPGMGTDTQYF.

This clonotype was picked up a small number of times. The chain joins TRBV9 to TRBJ2-6; D not certain. The CDR3 is 18 residues long. The V end was cut by 0 bases, the J end by 0 bases, with 13 bases between. Per germline, CDR1 SGDLS and CDR2 YYNGEE. The CDR3 protein is CASSVAGVTHSGANVLTF. For the CDR3, the DNA is TGTGCCAGCAGCGTAGCTGGGGTTACTCACTCTGGGGCCAACGTCCTGACTTTC.

This clonotype was observed a few times. The chain uses TRBV4-2 and TRBJ2-3; 8 nucleotides line up with TRBD2. The CDR3 has 17 amino acids. Trimming removed 2 bases from V and 0 bases from J; junction bases left unmatched: 7. The germline CDR1 and CDR2 sequences are LGHNA and YNFKEQ. The CDR3 spells CASSQIAGSPSTDTQYF. The CDR3 nucleotides are TGTGCCAGCAGCCAAATAGCGGGATCCCCTAGCACAGATACGCAGTATTTT.

On this clonotype itself: The junction departs from germline at one end; a sequencing error may be responsible. V usage is TRBV20-1 and J usage is TRBJ1-2; a weak D match, TRBD1 (5 bases). Germline CDR1 is DFQATT and CDR2 is SNEGSKA (reference sequence). This CDR3 has 13 amino acids. CDR3 amino acids: CSDRDSRAYGYTF. DNA for the CDR3: TGCAGTGATAGAGATTCCAGGGCATATGGCTACACCTTC.

A word on this clonotype: A read error may account for a junction end that differs from germline. The V call is TRBV4-2, the J call TRBJ2-7; TRBD1 matches 8 bases. The J call is doubtful: the DNA matches TRBJ2-4 better. The V gene's germline CDR1 is LGHNA and CDR2 YNFKEQ. The CDR3 consists of 15 residues. CDR3 DNA: TGTGCCGGCAGCCAAAAGGACAGGGAGCAAAACATTCAGTACTTC. Its translation: CAGSQKDREQNIQYF.

The sample holds a few counts of this clonotype. The gene calls are TRBV20-1 and TRBJ2-5; 12 bases map to TRBD2. The germline V gene has CDR1 DFQATT and CDR2 SNEGSKA (reference sequence). The CDR3 is 18 amino acids. V trimming: 3 bases; J trimming: 3 bases; junction bases outside the gene matches: 14. The CDR3 DNA sequence: TGCAGTGCTAGCCGCGGTCTAGCGGGGGGGTCCCTCGAAGAGACCCAGTACTTC. As protein: CSASRGLAGGSLEETQYF.

V usage is TRBV6-5 and J usage is TRBJ2-1; D remains ambiguous. The CDR3 extends over 13 amino acids. V gave up 4 bases and J gave up 10 bases, with 14 bases separating them. Germline V gene lookup returns CDR1 MNHEY and CDR2 SVGAGI. CDR3 nucleotides: TGTGCCAGCAGTTTTCGCCCTCCTGAAGAGCAGTTCTTC. Translated: CASSFRPPEEQFF.

This sequence joins TRBV27 and TRBJ2-4; D is undetermined. The length of the CDR3 is 13 residues. Germline lookup yields CDR1 MNHEY and CDR2 SMNVEV (reference sequence). Trimming cost V 4 bases and J 7 bases, with 11 bases left between them. CDR3 DNA: TGTGCCAGCAGTTCATACAAGGAGAACATTCAGTACTTC. This encodes CASSSYKENIQYF.

This sequence joins TRBV13 and TRBJ2-5, with 7 bases matching TRBD2. The DNA end favors TRBJ2-1, so the J call may be wrong. The CDR3 is 15 amino acids. The V gene's germline CDR1 is PRHDT and CDR2 FYEKMQ (reference sequence). The CDR3 DNA reads as TGTGCCAGCAGCAGACTAGCAGGCGGGCAAGAGACCCAGTTCTTC. Translated, it gives CASSRLAGGQETQFF.